Listed below are T cell receptor beta chains from one sample, sequenced in a study of shared clonotypes between healthy human individuals. The repertoire was sequenced with immunoSEQ multiplex PCR; TCRdb's copy has only in-frame clones and lacks some. The sample carries more than 1 million clones, approximately 78% recorded once. Sequenced material: memory CD4+ T cells from PBMCs. These TCRs come from a man between 18 and 29 years old in good health. Some clones in this sample may be carry-over from other donors' samples. The CDR3 runs from the conserved cysteine through the conserved F or W. D genes are given only for firm matches. Rows may omit the clone size; those that give it use once, few, many or a size class.

>TRBJ2-7|NA|TRBV6-1|many
CASKEGPYEQYF
TGTGCCAGCAAGGAGGGGCCCTACGAGCAGTACTTC
>TRBJ2-7|TRBD2|TRBV5-1|NA
CASSLEASGSEQYF
TGCGCCAGCAGCTTGGAGGCTAGCGGGAGCGAGCAGTACTTC
>TRBJ2-5|TRBD2|TRBV14|NA
CASSPGAGGQETQYF
TGTGCCAGCAGCCCGGGCGCGGGAGGACAAGAGACCCAGTACTTC
>TRBJ2-2|NA|TRBV7-9|NA
CASSSEGVPGELFF
TGTGCCAGCAGCTCTGAGGGAGTTCCCGGGGAGCTGTTTTTT
>TRBJ2-1|NA|TRBV19|NA
CASSVYWAESNEQFF
TGTGCCAGTAGTGTTTACTGGGCGGAAAGCAATGAGCAGTTCTTC
>TRBJ2-5|NA|TRBV5-4|NA
CASSLPRTVQETQYF
TGTGCCAGCAGCTTACCACGGACAGTTCAAGAGACCCAGTACTTC
>TRBJ2-5|TRBD2|TRBV11-2|few
CASSLVAGGGRETQYF
TGTGCCAGCAGCTTAGTAGCGGGAGGAGGGAGAGAGACCCAGTACTTC
>TRBJ2-7|NA|TRBV2|NA
CASSAVYEQYF
TGTGCCAGCAGTGCTGTTTACGAGCAGTACTTC
>TRBJ2-7|NA|TRBV6-5|NA
CASSYASQAGYEQYF
TGTGCCAGCAGTTACGCCTCCCAGGCGGGCTACGAGCAGTACTTC
>TRBJ1-2|NA|TRBV29-1|NA
CSVAGGRTNYGYTF
TGCAGCGTCGCCGGGGGACGGACTAACTATGGCTACACCTTC
>TRBJ1-1|NA|TRBV5-1|NA
CASSFSEGGDTEAFF
TGCGCCAGCAGCTTCTCCGAAGGGGGGGACACTGAAGCTTTCTTT
>TRBJ2-5|TRBD2|TRBV19|NA
CASRGGGSQETQYF
TGTGCCAGTAGGGGGGGAGGGTCCCAAGAGACCCAGTACTTC
>TRBJ1-1|TRBD1|TRBV2|once
CASSRGQGASPEAFF
TGTGCCAGCAGTCGGGGACAGGGAGCTTCTCCTGAAGCTTTCTTT
>TRBJ2-3|NA|TRBV6-5|NA
CASSYGAGDGTDTQYF
TGTGCCAGCAGTTACGGAGCGGGTGACGGCACAGATACGCAGTATTTT
>TRBJ1-5|NA|TRBV19|few
CASSPDSFNQPQHF
TGTGCCAGTAGCCCGGACAGCTTCAATCAGCCCCAGCATTTT
>TRBJ2-3|NA|TRBV27|NA
CASSSPSDTQYF
TGTGCCAGCAGTTCACCCTCGGATACGCAGTATTTT
>TRBJ1-1|TRBD1|TRBV6-1|NA
CASTTPRTGYTEAFF
TGTGCCAGCACCACCCCCAGGACAGGGTACACTGAAGCTTTCTTT
>TRBJ2-2|NA|TRBV15|NA
CATSSVNTGELFF
TGTGCCACCAGCAGCGTTAACACCGGGGAGCTGTTTTTT
>TRBJ1-5|TRBD1|TRBV19|NA
CASTRDRGNQPQHF
TGTGCCAGTACCCGCGACAGGGGCAATCAGCCCCAGCATTTT
>TRBJ1-1|NA|TRBV15|NA
CATSRANSVKMEAFF
TGTGCCACCAGCAGGGCGAACTCGGTTAAAATGGAAGCTTTCTTT
>TRBJ2-7|TRBD1|TRBV27|NA
CASSLGTGVYEQYF
TGTGCCAGCAGTTTAGGGACAGGGGTCTACGAGCAGTACTTC
>TRBJ1-5|NA|TRBV7-8|NA
CASSSDRAQPQHF
TGTGCCAGCAGCTCGGACAGAGCTCAGCCCCAGCATTTT
>TRBJ2-7|TRBD1|TRBV4-2|NA
CASSQGNRGPYEQYF
TGTGCCAGCAGCCAAGGTAACAGGGGCCCCTACGAGCAGTACTTC
>TRBJ2-2|NA|TRBV9|NA
CASSVVGSRVNTGELFF
TGTGCCAGCAGCGTAGTCGGGAGTCGAGTGAACACCGGGGAGCTGTTTTTT
>TRBJ1-2|NA|TRBV5-6|NA
CASSLTGRGYTF
TGTGCCAGCAGCTTAACGGGAAGGGGCTACACCTTC
>TRBJ2-1|TRBD2|TRBV11-3|NA
CASSLTGTSKNEQFF
TGTGCCAGCAGCCTAACCGGGACTAGTAAGAATGAGCAGTTCTTC
>TRBJ2-7|NA|TRBV4-2|NA
CASSQERNSYEQYF
TGTGCCAGCAGCCAAGAGAGGAATTCCTACGAGCAGTACTTC
>TRBJ2-3|TRBD1|TRBV10-3|NA
CAIRRTGLTDTQYF
TGTGCCATCAGGAGGACAGGGCTGACGGATACGCAGTATTTT
>TRBJ1-2|NA|TRBV6-5|once
CASSKSRGNYGYTF
TGTGCCAGCAGTAAAAGCAGGGGAAACTATGGCTACACCTTC
>TRBJ2-7|TRBD2|TRBV27|few
CASSWAGDYPYEQYF
TGTGCCAGCAGTTGGGCGGGAGATTACCCCTACGAGCAGTACTTC
>TRBJ2-1|NA|TRBV9|few
CASSDGTYEGYNEQFF
TGTGCCAGCAGCGACGGGACCTATGAAGGATACAATGAGCAGTTCTTC
>TRBJ2-1|NA|TRBV18|few
CASSPRQRYNEQFF
TGTGCCAGCTCACCGAGACAGAGATACAATGAGCAGTTCTTC